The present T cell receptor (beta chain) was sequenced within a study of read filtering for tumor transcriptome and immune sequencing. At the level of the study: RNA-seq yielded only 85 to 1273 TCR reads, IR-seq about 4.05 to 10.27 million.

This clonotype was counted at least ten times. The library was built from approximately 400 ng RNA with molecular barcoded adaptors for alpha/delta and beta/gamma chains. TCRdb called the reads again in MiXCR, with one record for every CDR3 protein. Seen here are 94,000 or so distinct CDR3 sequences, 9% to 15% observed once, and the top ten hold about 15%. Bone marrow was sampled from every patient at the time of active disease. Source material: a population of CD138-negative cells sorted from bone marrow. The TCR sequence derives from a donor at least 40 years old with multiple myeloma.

The CDR3 bases are TGTGCCACCAGTGATTTTGGGGGAGTTACCTACAATGAGCAGTTCTTC. It specifies CATSDFGGVTYNEQFF. The chain recombines TRBV24-1 with TRBJ2-1, with D perhaps matching TRBD1 or TRBD2 (5 bases each). Per germline, CDR1 KGHDR and CDR2 SFDVKD. V shed 1 base and J shed 2 bases, with 11 bases lying between them. This CDR3 contains 16 residues.